Presented here are 24 T cell receptor beta chains from one specimen sequenced in a study of radiation and T cells in renal cell carcinoma. The table came from immunoSEQ multiplex PCR; TCRdb's copy has only in-frame clones and leaves some out. The data show 13,000 or so clones, around 50% seen once. The sample's treatment: treatment-naive control, cytoreductive nephrectomy. Here the sequenced sample was tumor tissue, taken from a patient whose treatment was nephrectomy without radiotherapy. The origin of the receptors is a man aged 50-60 years with renal cell carcinoma.

The J gene is TRBJ2-7, the V gene TRBV6-1; D gene unclear. The CDR3 sequence is 14 residues long. Trimming shortened V by 4 bases and J by 0 bases, and 10 bases separated the two germline ends. Germline V gene data show CDR1 as MNHNS and CDR2 as SASEGT. The CDR3 here is CASSVDIRSYEQYF. CDR3 coding DNA: TGTGCCAGCAGTGTAGACATACGCTCCTACGAGCAGTACTTC.

The J gene is TRBJ2-2, the V gene TRBV6-5; TRBD1 or TRBD2 may be the D gene (5 bases each). Germline loops: CDR1 MNHEY, CDR2 SVGAGI. V lost 7 bases, J lost 7 bases, and 16 bases lay in between. This CDR3 is built from 14 residues. The DNA of the CDR3 is TGTGCCAGCATTCCCGCGAGGGGAGTCGGGGAGCTGTTTTTT. As protein: CASIPARGVGELFF.

V gene TRBV30 combines with J gene TRBJ1-4, with 8 nucleotides matching TRBD1. The CDR3 runs 14 residues. CDR1 is GTSNPN and CDR2 is SVGIG in the germline V gene (reference sequence). J gave up 8 bases and V 4 bases, and 9 bases lay outside the gene matches. The CDR3 nucleotides are TGTGCCTGGATGCCCGGACAGGGAGGGGAAAAACTGTTTTTT. Translating it yields CAWMPGQGGEKLFF.

The chain combines TRBV30 with TRBJ1-1; TRBD1 matches at 7 bases. There are 15 residues in the CDR3. J gave up 1 base and V 0 bases, and 5 bases lay outside the gene matches. Per germline, CDR1 GTSNPN and CDR2 SVGIG (reference sequence). For the CDR3, the DNA is TGTGCCTGGAGTGTACGAGGGGGCAGGAACACTGAAGCTTTCTTT. Translation gives CAWSVRGGRNTEAFF.

The CDR3 region has the DNA TGCGCCAGCAGCCAAGAAGGGGCCCAGTTCTATGGCTACACCTTC. Translation: CASSQEGAQFYGYTF. The J gene is TRBJ1-2, the V gene TRBV4-1, with D perhaps TRBD1 (5 bases). V shed 0 bases and J shed 4 bases, with 12 bases lying between them. This CDR3 is built from 15 residues. Germline-derived CDR1 and CDR2 are MGHRA and YSYEKL.

Concerning this clone: Possible read error: a much larger clone is one base away. Other nucleotide sequences in the sample specify the same CDR3. The V and J genes are TRBV19 and TRBJ2-3; D is uncertain. The germline V and J ends were trimmed by 4 bases and 2 bases, with 4 bases remaining between them. The CDR3 is made up of 12 amino acids. Germline-derived CDR1 and CDR2 are LNHDA and SQIVND (reference sequence). The CDR3 bases are TGTGCCAGTAGTAGGGACACAGATACGCAGTATTTT. Its protein is CASSRDTDTQYF.

This chain uses TRBV6-1 with TRBJ1-1; D possibly corresponds to TRBD1 (5 bases). V was clipped by 7 bases and J by 1 base, with 10 bases between them. This CDR3 contains 13 residues. CDR1 MNHNS and CDR2 SASEGT come from the germline V gene. This chain's CDR3 is CASTDRRNTEAFF. The CDR3 nucleotides are TGTGCCAGCACAGACAGACGGAACACTGAAGCTTTCTTT.

V and J are TRBV7-3 and TRBJ2-3, with unresolved D. The CDR3 is 14 residues long. Germline assignment: CDR1 SGHTA and CDR2 FQGTGA. V gave up 1 base and J gave up 3 bases, with 8 bases separating them. The CDR3 DNA is TGTGCCAGCAGCTTAAACCCCGGAACAGATACGCAGTATTTT. This sequence encodes CASSLNPGTDTQYF.

Only a few counts were recorded for this clone. This rearrangement joins TRBV19 to TRBJ2-1; 12 bases match TRBD2. The CDR3 covers 12 residues. Germline V gene data show CDR1 as LNHDA and CDR2 as SQIVND (reference sequence). J lost 14 bases, V lost 11 bases, and 10 bases had no gene match. The CDR3 reads CASETSGGSKFF. The CDR3 nucleotides read TGTGCCTCCGAGACTAGCGGGGGTAGTAAGTTCTTC.

This clone was seen only a few times. This chain links TRBV2 with TRBJ1-3; D not certain. CDR3 length equals 12 residues. The germline V gene has CDR1 SNHLY and CDR2 FYNNEI. The V and J ends lost 0 bases and 4 bases respectively, with 1 base between them. The CDR3 region is CASSEAGNTIYF. The CDR3 DNA is TGTGCCAGCAGTGAAGCAGGAAACACCATATATTTT.

V gene TRBV7-8 combines with J gene TRBJ1-5; tentative D call: TRBD1 (6 bases). The germline V and J ends were trimmed by 2 bases and 7 bases, with 18 bases remaining between them. Germline V gene data show CDR1 as SGHVS and CDR2 as FQNEAQ. The CDR3 extends over 16 amino acids. CDR3 amino acids: CASSLRSATGFQPQHF. The CDR3 DNA reads as TGTGCCAGCAGCTTACGTTCTGCAACAGGGTTCCAGCCCCAGCATTTT. The whole variable domain, filled in from reference TRBV7-8 and TRBJ1-5, reads GAGVSQSPRYKVAKRGQDVALRCDPISGHVSLFWYQQALGQGPEFLTYFQNEAQLDKSGLPSDRFFAERPEGSVSTLKIQRTQQEDSAVYLCASSLRSATGFQPQHFGDGTRLSIL.

The chain recombines TRBV19 with TRBJ1-5; 9 nucleotides line up with TRBD1. Germline-derived CDR1 and CDR2 are LNHDA and SQIVND (reference sequence). The CDR3 sequence is 15 residues long. The J segment lost 2 bases and the V segment lost 5 bases, leaving 4 bases of the junction unmatched. As DNA, the CDR3 is TGTGCCAGTAGTGGGCGGACAGGGGGCAATCAGCCCCAGCATTTT. Translating it yields CASSGRTGGNQPQHF. The variable domain in full, completed from reference TRBV19 and TRBJ1-5, reads DGGITQSPKYLFRKEGQNVTLSCEQNLNHDAMYWYRQDPGQGLRLIYYSQIVNDFQKGDIAEGYSVSREKKESFPLTVTSAQKNPTAFYLCASSGRTGGNQPQHFGDGTRLSIL.

This clone was detected only a few times. This chain joins TRBV9 and TRBJ1-4, with TRBD1 matching over 7 bases. Per germline, CDR1 SGDLS and CDR2 YYNGEE. The CDR3 consists of 15 residues. Trimming took 3 bases from V and 4 from J; bases not matched to a gene: 6. The CDR3, as DNA: TGTGCCAGCAGCGGCGCGGGACAGATTAATGAAAAACTGTTTTTT. Its protein is CASSGAGQINEKLFF.

V usage is TRBV25-1 and J usage is TRBJ2-7, with D uncertain. The V gene lost 7 bases and the J gene lost 3 bases, with 13 bases spanning the gap. Germline CDR1 and CDR2: MGHDK and SYGVNS. This CDR3 is built from 13 residues. CDR3 coding DNA: TGTGCCAGCACGAGTAAGGTCAACTACGAGCAGTACTTC. This translates into CASTSKVNYEQYF.

V usage is TRBV6-5 and J usage is TRBJ1-2, with 9 bases aligning to TRBD1. The CDR3 sequence is 14 residues long. Germline values: CDR1 MNHEY, CDR2 SVGAGI. Trimming cost V 4 bases and J 6 bases; bases outside gene matches: 6. The CDR3 DNA reads TGTGCCAGCAGTTCCAGGGGACAGGGAAATGGCTACACCTTC. It is translated as CASSSRGQGNGYTF.

The rearrangement joins TRBV10-1 to TRBJ1-1; D not certain. CDR3 length equals 13 residues. Germline V gene sequence: CDR1 WNHNN, CDR2 SYGVQD (reference sequence). V lost 6 bases and J lost 7, with 15 bases in between. The CDR3 DNA reads TGCGCCAGCAGAGAAACCGGAACGGATGAAGCTTTCTTT. Encoded protein: CASRETGTDEAFF.

The J gene is TRBJ1-4, the V gene TRBV19, with D possibly being TRBD1 (5 bases). CDR1 and CDR2 from the germline V gene are LNHDA and SQIVND (reference sequence). Deletions cut 7 bases from V and 0 bases from J, with 12 bases between. This CDR3 contains 15 residues. The CDR3 coding sequence is TGTGCCAGTAAAAAGGACACATCAACTAATGAAAAACTGTTTTTT. This encodes CASKKDTSTNEKLFF. Full variable domain (remainder filled in from reference TRBV19 and TRBJ1-4): DGGITQSPKYLFRKEGQNVTLSCEQNLNHDAMYWYRQDPGQGLRLIYYSQIVNDFQKGDIAEGYSVSREKKESFPLTVTSAQKNPTAFYLCASKKDTSTNEKLFFGSGTQLSVL.

In its sample, this clone ranks as medium-sized. The rearrangement links TRBV6-6 to TRBJ2-7; perhaps TRBD2 as D (6 bases). The length of the CDR3 is 16 residues. The germline gives CDR1 MNHNY, CDR2 SVGAGI (reference sequence). Trimming left V 5 bases short and J 0 bases short, with 17 bases between. CDR3 sequence: CASSKDGDFSSYEQYF. The CDR3 nucleotides read TGTGCCAGCAGTAAAGACGGGGACTTCAGCTCCTACGAGCAGTACTTC.

This sequence joins TRBV6-5 and TRBJ1-3, with D unresolved. The germline gives CDR1 MNHEY, CDR2 SVGAGI. This CDR3 region has 12 residues. Trimming cost V 6 bases and J 1 base, with 4 bases left between them. The CDR3 loop reads CASRGSGNTIYF. The CDR3 DNA reads TGTGCCAGCAGGGGGTCTGGAAACACCATATATTTT.

The chain uses TRBV7-9 and TRBJ2-3, with 7 nucleotides matching TRBD2. Germline CDR1 reads SEHNR; CDR2 reads FQNEAQ (reference sequence). This CDR3 region has 14 residues. The ends lost 5 bases at V and 4 bases at J; junction bases unmatched: 6. CDR3 protein: CASSRTSFADTQYF. CDR3 DNA: TGTGCCAGCAGCCGGACTAGTTTTGCAGATACGCAGTATTTT.

This clone was recorded only once. The chain couples TRBV5-8 to TRBJ1-2, with D unresolved. The V gene lost 4 bases and the J gene lost 8 bases, with 18 bases spanning the gap. Germline values: CDR1 SGHTS, CDR2 YDEGEE. The CDR3 consists of 14 residues. CDR3 in amino acids: CASSPGEGVGGYTF. Written as DNA, the CDR3 is TGTGCCAGCAGCCCCGGTGAGGGCGTTGGGGGCTACACCTTC.

This clone is judged medium-sized (0.01 to 0.1%). This chain links TRBV5-1 with TRBJ2-7, with D maybe TRBD1 (5 bases). The CDR3 sequence is 14 residues long. Germline V CDR1 and CDR2: SGHRS, YFSETQ. The V end was cut by 0 bases, the J end by 3 bases, with 10 bases between. CDR3 coding DNA: TGCGCCAGCAGCTTGGGGGTGACAGTCTACGAGCAGTACTTC. Protein sequence: CASSLGVTVYEQYF.

The rearrangement joins TRBV5-1 to TRBJ1-2; no definite D call. Germline V CDR1 and CDR2: SGHRS, YFSETQ. The V end was cut by 0 bases, the J end by 0 bases, with 9 bases between. The length of the CDR3 is 15 residues. For the CDR3, the DNA is TGCGCCAGCAGCTTGGGACTGAAAGCTAACTATGGCTACACCTTC. This sequence encodes CASSLGLKANYGYTF.

V usage is TRBV2 and J usage is TRBJ1-2, with D maybe TRBD1 (6 bases). The V end was cut by 2 bases, the J end by 4 bases, with 8 bases between. There are 13 residues in the CDR3. From germline, CDR1 is SNHLY and CDR2 FYNNEI. CDR3 coding DNA: TGTGCCAGCAGTGAACAGGGGTCCTATGGCTACACCTTC. It codes for CASSEQGSYGYTF. Supplemented by reference TRBV2 and TRBJ1-2, the full variable domain reads EPEVTQTPSHQVTQMGQEVILRCVPISNHLYFYWYRQILGQKVEFLVSFYNNEISEKSEIFDDQFSVERPDGSNFTLKIRSTKLEDSAMYFCASSEQGSYGYTFGSGTRLTVV.